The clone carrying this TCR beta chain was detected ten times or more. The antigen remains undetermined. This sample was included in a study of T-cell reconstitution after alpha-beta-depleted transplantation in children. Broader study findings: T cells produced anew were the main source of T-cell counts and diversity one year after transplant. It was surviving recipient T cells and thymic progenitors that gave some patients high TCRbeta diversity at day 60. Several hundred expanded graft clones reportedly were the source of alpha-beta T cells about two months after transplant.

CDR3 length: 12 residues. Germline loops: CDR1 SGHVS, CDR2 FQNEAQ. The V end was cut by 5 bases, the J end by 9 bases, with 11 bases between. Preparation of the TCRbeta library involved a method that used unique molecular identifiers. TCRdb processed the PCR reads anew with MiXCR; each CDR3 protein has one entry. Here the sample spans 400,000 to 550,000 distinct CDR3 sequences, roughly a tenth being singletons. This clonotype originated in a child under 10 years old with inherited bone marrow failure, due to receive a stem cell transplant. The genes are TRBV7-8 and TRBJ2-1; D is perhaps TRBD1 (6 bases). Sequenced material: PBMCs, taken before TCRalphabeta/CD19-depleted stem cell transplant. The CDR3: CASSPGTTEQFF. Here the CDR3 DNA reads TGTGCCAGCAGCCCGGGGACAACTGAGCAGTTCTTC. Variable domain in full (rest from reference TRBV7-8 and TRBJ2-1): GAGVSQSPRYKVAKRGQDVALRCDPISGHVSLFWYQQALGQGPEFLTYFQNEAQLDKSGLPSDRFFAERPEGSVSTLKIQRTQQEDSAVYLCASSPGTTEQFFGPGTRLTVL.